This T cell receptor (beta chain) was sequenced in a study of beta chain bispecific antibodies for T cell cancers. Looking at the study overall: HPB-ALL carried surface TRBV5-5, while Jurkat carried TRBV12-3. The study, taken as a whole, reports: Most targeted TRBV signal came from the leukemia cell line cells, not normal T cells.

Each CDR3 protein gets one entry after TCRdb re-called the 5' RACE reads with MiXCR. The table lists about 15,000 distinct CDR3 sequences, over 2% of them singletons, with around 7% in the top ten. This CDR3 is built from 14 residues. V shed 1 base and J 5 bases; nucleotides not matched to a gene: 4. Germline V gene data show CDR1 as LGHNA and CDR2 as YNFKEQ. Ten or more counts support this clonotype. Antigen unknown. T cells were expanded from blood mononuclear cells for 3 to 4 days with anti-CD3 OKT3 or CD3/CD28 beads. Culture medium contained IL-2 at 85 to 100 IU/ml and IL-7 at about 4.6 ng/ml. This receptor was obtained from a human donor in good health. Some clones in this sample may be carry-over from other donors' samples. Sequencing was performed on healthy donor T cells cultured with leukemia cells. The V gene is TRBV4-2, the J gene TRBJ2-5, with 7 bases lining up with TRBD2. The CDR3 DNA follows: TGTGCCAGCAGCCAAGTGGGAGGGGAGGAGACCCAGTACTTC. Its translation is CASSQVGGEETQYF.